This T cell receptor (beta chain) emerged from a study of T-cell reconstitution after alpha-beta-depleted transplantation in children. Study outcomes and limitations: Where some patients showed high TCRbeta diversity at day 60, it came from recipient T cells and thymic progenitors that had survived. At around two months after transplant, the alpha-beta T cells were reportedly derived from several hundred expanded clones that came from non-depleted graft cells. Fresh T-cell production supplied most of the T-cell counts and diversity seen one year after transplant.

This clonotype has a count of ten or more. The antigen is not known. Trimming shortened V by 6 bases and J by 1 base, and 5 bases separated the two germline ends. CDR1 and CDR2 from the germline V gene are SNHLY and FYNNEI. The CDR3 loop spans 12 amino acids. A TCRbeta library incorporating unique molecular identifiers was prepared. TCRdb called the PCR reads again in MiXCR, with one record for every CDR3 protein. The table records hundreds of thousands of distinct CDR3 sequences, roughly a quarter of them present only once. The receptor's source is a female patient between 2 and 15 years old who had a stem cell transplant for congenital amegakaryocytic thrombocytopenia, so the T cells may come from the graft donor. This specimen was PBMCs, mostly from graft donor cells, taken 360 days after TCRalphabeta/CD19-depleted stem cell transplant. V usage is TRBV2 and J usage is TRBJ2-3, with D hard to call. The CDR3 loop is CASSQGTDTQYF. The CDR3, as DNA: TGTGCCAGCAGCCAGGGCACAGATACGCAGTATTTT.